This T cell receptor beta chain derives from a study of blood T cells in healthy people across ages. The germline V gene encodes CDR1 SGHTA and CDR2 FQGNSA. CDR3 length equals 11 residues. Peripheral blood samples of roughly 9.8 milliliters were drawn from each donor. Each sample gave at least 6.5 million isolated PBMCs. Extracted total RNA amounted to at least 5 micrograms for each sample. This clonotype occurred a few times. Its antigen remains unknown. A far more abundant clone sits one base away, making this likely a read error. Then a second PCR, running roughly 7 to 11 cycles, was carried out with a sample-barcoded 5' primer and a J-beta primer mix. MiXCR was run by TCRdb on the 5' RACE reads, yielding one entry per CDR3 protein. Among 450,000 to 700,000 distinct CDR3 sequences listed, 27% were seen once. Findings of the study overall: Per million T cells, TCR beta diversity dropped roughly linearly as age increased.

This receptor was obtained from a woman between 70 and 85 years old in good health. The chain couples TRBV7-2 to TRBJ2-1, with D uncertain. The source material was blood. The CDR3 DNA reads as TGTGCCAGCAGCTTATACAGTGAGCAGTTCTTC. It translates to CASSLYSEQFF.